The clone carrying this TCR beta chain was detected only a few times. The antigen remains unidentified. This record comes from a study of T-cell memory formation after mild COVID-19. Trimming removed 1 base at V and 5 bases at J, with 15 bases between. The germline CDR1 and CDR2 sequences are MGHRA and YSYEKL. The length of the CDR3 is 16 residues. In TCRdb, the 5' RACE reads were re-called with MiXCR into one record per CDR3 protein. The sample lists some 250,000 distinct CDR3 sequences; roughly 18% were seen once. Study-level results: The finding that pre-infection memory included some responding clones suggested that cross-reactive memory joined. A balance of CD4 and CD8 characterized clones contracting day 15 to 85, whereas later expanders leaned CD4+.

Sequencing used PBMCs or a T cell subset sorted from them (not recorded which). The sequence came from a man aged 18-30 years who had mild COVID-19 (a few samples of this study predate the infection). Cell type and time point are not known. The rearrangement joins TRBV4-1 to TRBJ2-4; a possible D gene is TRBD2 (5 bases). CDR3 coding DNA: TGCGCCAGCAGCCAAGGCCACGGGGTCGCTCAAAACATTCAGTACTTC. It yields the protein CASSQGHGVAQNIQYF.